Listed here are 19 T cell receptor beta chains from one sample, sequenced in a study of human T cells and chemical hapten exposure. One entry per CDR3 protein results from TCRdb running MiXCR on the RACE reads. The sample has tens of thousands of distinct CDR3 sequences, about 10% seen once. Sample time point: patch test 1, 2 weeks after DPC sensitization. Regarding treatment: therapeutic diphenylcyclopropenone sensitization with weekly scalp DPC. This specimen was whole blood, taken in connection with sensitization to the hapten diphenylcyclopropenone (DPC). The receptor set was obtained from a man aged 35 to 55 with alopecia areata. Some clones in this sample may be carry-over from other donors' samples.

This clonotype has ten or more counts. This chain's CDR3 is CASSSQQGQGYTF. CDR3 DNA: TGTGCCAGCAGCTCACAACAGGGTCAGGGCTACACCTTC. The V call is TRBV7-2, the J call TRBJ1-2; maybe TRBD1 (6 bases). V gave up 4 bases and J gave up 8 bases, with 14 bases separating them. CDR3 length: 13 residues. The V gene's germline CDR1 is SGHTA and CDR2 FQGNSA.

The chain employs TRBV20-1 and TRBJ2-3; TRBD2 agrees at 7 bases. This CDR3 comprises 14 residues. Germline CDR1 reads DFQATT; CDR2 reads SNEGSKA (reference sequence). V shed 1 base, J shed 1 base, and the junction held 2 bases outside the gene matches. CDR3 sequence (DNA): TGCAGTGCTAGAGCCACTAGCGGCACAGATACGCAGTATTTT. This sequence encodes CSARATSGTDTQYF.

The chain is built from TRBV7-2 and TRBJ1-2; D is uncertain. The germline V and J ends were trimmed by 6 bases and 4 bases, with 21 bases remaining between them. The germline CDR1 and CDR2 sequences are SGHTA and FQGNSA. The CDR3 extends over 16 amino acids. DNA of the CDR3: TGTGCCAGCAGTTCCACTACTTTCAAGAATGGCTATGGCTACACCTTC. This gives the protein CASSSTTFKNGYGYTF.

The rearrangement uses TRBV7-2 and TRBJ2-2; 12 bases agree with TRBD2. CDR1 and CDR2 from the germline V gene are SGHTA and FQGNSA. This CDR3 is built from 17 residues. V was pared by 5 bases and J by 2 bases, with 6 bases of the junction left unmatched. The CDR3 is CASSQQGLAGNTGELFF. CDR3 nucleotide sequence: TGTGCCAGCAGCCAACAAGGACTAGCGGGAAACACCGGGGAGCTGTTTTTT.

This clonotype was recorded a few times. The CDR3, as DNA: TGTGCAGACACAGATACGCAGTATTTT. Encoded protein: CADTDTQYF. The chain carries TRBV28 and TRBJ2-3; D gene ambiguous. The CDR3 covers 9 residues. Germline V gives CDR1 MDHEN, CDR2 SYDVKM.

J is TRBJ1-5 and V is TRBV7-9, with 9 bases matching TRBD1. Germline V lookup: CDR1 SEHNR, CDR2 FQNEAQ (reference sequence). The CDR3 totals 13 residues. J gave up 5 bases and V 4 bases, and 0 bases lay outside the gene matches. The DNA for the CDR3 is TGTGCCAGCAGCTGGGACAGGGATCAGCCCCAGCATTTT. Its translation is CASSWDRDQPQHF.

The sample holds a few counts of this clonotype. J is TRBJ1-1 and V is TRBV6-2 or TRBV6-3; 7 nucleotides align to TRBD1. The ends lost 7 bases at V and 4 bases at J; junction bases unmatched: 9. The CDR3 has 14 amino acids. The germline V gene has CDR1 MNHEY and CDR2 SVGEGT. The DNA of the CDR3 is TGTGCCAGCATACTCTACAGGGGAGGCACTGAAGCTTTCTTT. Its translation: CASILYRGGTEAFF.

This clonotype was seen only a few times. The CDR3 loop is CASSQEVGTQYF. In DNA form, the CDR3 reads TGTGCCAGCAGCCAAGAAGTGGGTACGCAGTATTTT. The chain is built from TRBV3-1 and TRBJ2-3; no clear D gene. V was trimmed by 0 bases and J by 8 bases, leaving 6 bases between them. Germline loops: CDR1 LGHDT, CDR2 YNNKEL (reference sequence). This CDR3 is built from 12 residues.

In this sample, this clonotype turned up a few times. V gene TRBV29-1 combines with J gene TRBJ2-2; TRBD2 agrees at 7 bases. Germline assignment: CDR1 SQVTM and CDR2 ANQGSEA. The V and J ends lost 7 bases and 4 bases, in that order; junction bases with no gene match: 9. The CDR3 has 14 residues. The CDR3 here is CSGGGTPATGELFF. The CDR3, as DNA: TGCAGCGGGGGGGGGACGCCGGCCACCGGGGAGCTGTTTTTT.

This rearrangement joins TRBV6-2 or TRBV6-3 to TRBJ2-7, with D unclear. Germline CDR1 reads MNHEY; CDR2 reads SVGEGT. Trimming removed 8 bases at V and 4 bases at J, with 9 bases between. The CDR3 extends over 11 amino acids. Here the CDR3 reads CASGNGYEQYV. The CDR3 DNA reads TGTGCCAGCGGGAACGGGTACGAGCAGTACGTC.

This clonotype came up a few times. V and J are TRBV5-1 and TRBJ2-3; 7 nucleotides match TRBD1. Germline V gene data show CDR1 as SGHRS and CDR2 as YFSETQ. V was clipped by 0 bases and J by 2 bases; unmatched bases: 6. This CDR3 has 16 amino acids. The CDR3 coding sequence is TGCGCCAGCAGCTTGGGGACAGGCCTTAACACAGATACGCAGTATTTT. Protein: CASSLGTGLNTDTQYF.

This clonotype was detected a few times. The chain is built from TRBV5-1 and TRBJ2-3; D not certain. Trimming pared 1 base from V and 4 bases from J, leaving 7 bases between. The germline CDR1 and CDR2 sequences are SGHRS and YFSETQ. This CDR3 region has 13 residues. The CDR3 bases are TGCGCCAGCAGCTTGAAGGTGGCAGATACGCAGTATTTT. This gives the protein CASSLKVADTQYF.

The V call is TRBV7-6, the J call TRBJ1-2, with TRBD1 identical over 9 bases. The CDR3 has 13 amino acids. CDR1 and CDR2 (germline): SGHVS, FNYEAQ. With V trimmed by 3 bases and J by 7 bases, 3 bases remained unmatched. The CDR3 protein is CASSLGTGIGYTF. DNA of the CDR3: TGTGCCAGCAGCTTGGGGACAGGGATTGGCTACACCTTC.

This chain links TRBV7-2 with TRBJ2-7; D not resolved. Germline CDR1 SGHTA, CDR2 FQGNSA. CDR3 length equals 11 residues. V dropped 5 bases and J dropped 4 bases, with 6 bases sitting between them. CDR3 residues: CASSPKYEQYF. The CDR3 DNA is TGTGCCAGCAGCCCCAAGTACGAGCAGTACTTC.

This clonotype was recorded a few times. The CDR3 region has the DNA TGTGCCAGCAGTGAATTAGGGGGAGATAGCACAGATACGCAGTATTTT. It yields the protein CASSELGGDSTDTQYF. The rearrangement links TRBV6-1 to TRBJ2-3; the D gene is possibly TRBD1 (6 bases). This CDR3 contains 16 residues. Germline CDR1 MNHNS, CDR2 SASEGT. The ends were cut back, 2 bases at V and 0 bases at J, with 12 bases in the middle.

The sample holds a few counts of this clonotype. V is TRBV6-7 and J is TRBJ1-5, with D unresolved. TRBV6-7 is classed as an ORF, of uncertain function. CDR3 length: 14 amino acids. V was cut by 7 bases and J by 2 bases, with 12 bases left in between. This chain's CDR3 is CASIVGRRNQPQHF. CDR3 DNA: TGTGCCAGCATAGTAGGGAGGCGCAATCAGCCCCAGCATTTT.

There are a few counts of this clonotype. V gene TRBV7-9 combines with J gene TRBJ2-7; D is undetermined. The CDR3 contains 12 residues. V was trimmed by 5 bases and J by 6 bases, leaving 11 bases between them. Looked up from germline, CDR1 is SEHNR and CDR2 is FQNEAQ (reference sequence). The CDR3 spells CASSVTRGEQYF. The CDR3 DNA is TGTGCCAGCAGCGTGACCAGAGGCGAGCAGTACTTC.

This clonotype was detected only a few times. The chain links TRBV7-2 to TRBJ2-3; D may be TRBD2 (6 bases). The V gene lost 3 bases and the J gene lost 5 bases, with 18 bases spanning the gap. Germline CDR1 is SGHTA and CDR2 is FQGNSA. The CDR3 contains 16 residues. DNA of the CDR3: TGTGCCAGCAGCTTGGCCGGCAGACTAGTCATAGATACGCAGTATTTT. Translating it yields CASSLAGRLVIDTQYF.

This clonotype was seen a few times. The chain joins TRBV3-1 to TRBJ1-3; D is unresolved. V lost 0 bases, J lost 7 bases, and 4 bases lay in between. The germline V gene encodes CDR1 LGHDT and CDR2 YNNKEL (reference sequence). The CDR3 spans 12 residues. CDR3 residues: CASSQDGNTIYF. CDR3 nucleotide sequence: TGTGCCAGCAGCCAAGACGGTAACACCATATATTTT.